This entry is about one T cell receptor beta chain. The junction departs from germline at one end; a sequencing error may be responsible. This sample's RNA came from whole unsorted tissue. This entry is derived from a study of tumor and adjacent non-tumor tissue in lung cancer. TCRbeta libraries were built with three rounds of nested PCR, modified from ARM-PCR. MiXCR, run by TCRdb on the multiplex PCR reads, gives a single entry per CDR3 protein. The repertoire holds some 90,000 distinct CDR3 sequences, with around three fifths as singletons. The CDR3 spans 13 residues. Germline V gives CDR1 SGHAT, CDR2 FQNNGV.

Sequenced input: lung tumor tissue. This receptor was identified in a man aged 70 or older with non-small cell lung cancer. This rearrangement joins TRBV11-2 to TRBJ1-1, with D maybe TRBD1 (5 bases). The CDR3 protein is CVSSSRAYTEAFF. For the CDR3, the DNA is TGTGTCAGCAGCAGCAGGGCATATACTGAAGCTTTCTTT.